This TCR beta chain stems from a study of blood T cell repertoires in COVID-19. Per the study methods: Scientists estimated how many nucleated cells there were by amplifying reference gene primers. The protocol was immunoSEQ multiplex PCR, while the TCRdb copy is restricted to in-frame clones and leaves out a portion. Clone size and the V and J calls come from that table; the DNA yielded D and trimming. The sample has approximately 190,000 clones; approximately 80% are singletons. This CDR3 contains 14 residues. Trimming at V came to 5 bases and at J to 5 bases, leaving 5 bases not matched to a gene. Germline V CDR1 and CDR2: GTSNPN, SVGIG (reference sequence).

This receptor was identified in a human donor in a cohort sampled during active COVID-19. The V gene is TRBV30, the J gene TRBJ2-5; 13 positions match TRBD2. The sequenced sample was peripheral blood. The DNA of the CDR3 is TGTGCCTGGGTACTAGCGGGAGGGGGTGAGACCCAGTACTTC. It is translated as CAWVLAGGGETQYF.